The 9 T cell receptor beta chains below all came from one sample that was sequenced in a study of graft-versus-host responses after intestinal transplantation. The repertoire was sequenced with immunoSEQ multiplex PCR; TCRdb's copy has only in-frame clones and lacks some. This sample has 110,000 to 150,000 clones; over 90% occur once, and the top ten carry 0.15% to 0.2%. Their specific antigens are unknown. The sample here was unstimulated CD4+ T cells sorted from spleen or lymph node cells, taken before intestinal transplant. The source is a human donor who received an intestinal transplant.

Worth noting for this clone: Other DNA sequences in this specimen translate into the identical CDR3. The CDR3, as DNA: TGCGCCAGCAGCTTGAGTGGGGACTATGGCTACACCTTC. Protein product: CASSLSGDYGYTF. The chain couples TRBV5-1 to TRBJ1-2; D is ambiguous. Trimming took 1 base from V and 3 from J, leaving 7 bases between them. Germline loops: CDR1 SGHRS, CDR2 YFSETQ. The CDR3 runs 13 residues. Complete variable domain (other parts from reference TRBV5-1 and TRBJ1-2): KAGVTQTPRYLIKTRGQQVTLSCSPISGHRSVSWYQQTPGQGLQFLFEYFSETQRNKGNFPGRFSGRQFSNSRSEMNVSTLELGDSALYLCASSLSGDYGYTFGSGTRLTVV.

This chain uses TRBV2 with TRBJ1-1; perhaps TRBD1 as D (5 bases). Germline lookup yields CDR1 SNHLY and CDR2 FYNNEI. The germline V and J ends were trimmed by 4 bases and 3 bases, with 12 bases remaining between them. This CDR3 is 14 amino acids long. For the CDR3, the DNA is TGTGCCAGCAGTGCGACAGCCGGGGACACTGAAGCTTTCTTT. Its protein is CASSATAGDTEAFF.

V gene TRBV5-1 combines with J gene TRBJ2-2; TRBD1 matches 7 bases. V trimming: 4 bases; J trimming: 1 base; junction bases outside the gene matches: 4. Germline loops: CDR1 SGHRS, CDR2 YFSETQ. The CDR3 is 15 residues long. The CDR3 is CASSIRQGNTGELFF. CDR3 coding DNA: TGCGCCAGCAGCATACGACAGGGGAACACCGGGGAGCTGTTTTTT.

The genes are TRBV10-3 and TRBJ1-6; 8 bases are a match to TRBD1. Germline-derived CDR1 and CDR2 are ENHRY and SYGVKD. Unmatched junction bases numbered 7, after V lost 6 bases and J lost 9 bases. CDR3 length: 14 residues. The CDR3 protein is CAISPDRGGSPLHF. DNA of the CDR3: TGTGCCATCAGCCCTGACAGGGGTGGTTCACCCCTCCACTTT.

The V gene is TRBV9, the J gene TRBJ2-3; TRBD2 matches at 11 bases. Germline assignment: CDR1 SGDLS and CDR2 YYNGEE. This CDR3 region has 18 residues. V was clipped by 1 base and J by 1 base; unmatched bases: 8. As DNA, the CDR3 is TGTGCCAGCAGCGTACCGGTTAATAGCGGGAGGGGCACAGATACGCAGTATTTT. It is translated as CASSVPVNSGRGTDTQYF.

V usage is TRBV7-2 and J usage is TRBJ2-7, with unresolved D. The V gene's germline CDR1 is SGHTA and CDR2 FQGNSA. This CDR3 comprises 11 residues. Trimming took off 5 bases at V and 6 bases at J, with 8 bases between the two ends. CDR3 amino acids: CASSLGIEQYF. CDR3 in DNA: TGTGCCAGCAGCCTCGGCATCGAGCAGTACTTC.

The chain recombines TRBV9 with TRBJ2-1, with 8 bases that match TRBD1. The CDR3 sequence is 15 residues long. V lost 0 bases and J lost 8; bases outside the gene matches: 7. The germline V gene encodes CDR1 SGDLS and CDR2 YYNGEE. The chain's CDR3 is CASSVVGQGIDEQFF. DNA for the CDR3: TGTGCCAGCAGCGTAGTTGGACAGGGTATTGATGAGCAGTTCTTC.

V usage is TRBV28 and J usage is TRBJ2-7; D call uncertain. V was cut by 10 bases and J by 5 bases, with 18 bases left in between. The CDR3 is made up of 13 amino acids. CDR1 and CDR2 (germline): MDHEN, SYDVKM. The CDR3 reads CATARPVVDEQYF. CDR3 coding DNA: TGTGCCACAGCACGGCCAGTCGTTGACGAGCAGTACTTC.

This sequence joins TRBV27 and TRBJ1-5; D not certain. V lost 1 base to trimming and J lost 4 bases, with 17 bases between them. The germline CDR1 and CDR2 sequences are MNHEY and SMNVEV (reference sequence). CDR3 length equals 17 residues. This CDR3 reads CASSLLFSVSGNQPQHF. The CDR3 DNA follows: TGTGCCAGCAGTTTATTATTTAGTGTTTCGGGGAATCAGCCCCAGCATTTT.